This T cell receptor (beta chain) comes out of a study of human T cells and chemical hapten exposure. This clonotype has ten or more counts. Its specificity is not known. The study, taken as a whole, reports: TCRs at high frequency, those above 1 in 1000, did not change with DPC sensitization.

The time point is: patch test 3, about 24 weeks after DPC sensitization. Treatment noted: therapeutic diphenylcyclopropenone sensitization with weekly scalp DPC. Via MiXCR, TCRdb re-called the RACE reads, giving one row per CDR3 protein. The sample carries about 64,000 distinct CDR3 sequences, 9.5% to 12% recorded once. Germline CDR1 is SGHKS and CDR2 is YYEKEE (reference sequence). The CDR3 extends over 14 amino acids. V lost 2 bases to trimming and J lost 2 bases, with 11 bases between them. V and J are TRBV5-5 and TRBJ2-7; tentatively, D is TRBD2 (5 bases). Specimen: whole blood, collected in connection with sensitization to the hapten diphenylcyclopropenone (DPC). This receptor was taken from a woman aged 25 to 45 with alopecia areata. Some clones in this sample may be carry-over from other donors' samples. CDR3 region: CASSFAGSTYEQYF. CDR3 nucleotide sequence: TGTGCCAGCAGCTTTGCGGGCAGCACCTACGAGCAGTACTTC.